Each of the 17 T cell receptor beta chains below was sequenced from the same sample in a study of cytomegalovirus exposure and HLA in healthy donors. Vbeta (60) and Jbeta (13) primers were used in the PCR. Generated by immunoSEQ multiplex PCR, the TCRdb table keeps only in-frame clones and is missing some. The sample includes approximately 140,000 clones, 81% of them seen just once. The material sequenced was PBMCs. Receptors were obtained from a man in his late teens or twenties in good health and CMV-seronegative.

CDR3 residues: CASSLVTTSSYGYTF. As DNA, the CDR3 is TGTGCCAGCAGTTTGGTCACCACGAGTAGTTATGGCTACACCTTC. The chain has TRBV28 and TRBJ1-2, with unresolved D. The V and J ends lost 3 bases and 5 bases respectively, with 16 bases between them. The germline gives CDR1 MDHEN, CDR2 SYDVKM. There are 15 residues in the CDR3.

Notes on this clone: One junction end disagrees with the germline gene, perhaps due to a read error. The rearrangement uses TRBV4-3 and TRBJ2-1; 9 bases align to TRBD2. In germline, CDR1 is LGHNA, CDR2 YSLEER. This CDR3 is built from 18 residues. In DNA form, the CDR3 reads TGCGCCAGCAACCAAGATTGGGAAGCGCGGGGGGGCCACCAAGAGCAGTTCTTC. Translation gives CASNQDWEARGGHQEQFF.

The chain has TRBV28 and TRBJ2-1; 8 bases map to TRBD1. Germline-derived CDR1 and CDR2 are MDHEN and SYDVKM. CDR3 size: 13 residues. J lost 10 bases, V lost 5 bases, and 7 bases had no gene match. CDR3 protein: CASSPDRVREQFF. DNA for the CDR3: TGTGCCAGCAGTCCGGACAGGGTGAGAGAGCAGTTCTTC.

This clone came up a few times. The chain recombines TRBV11-2 with TRBJ1-6; no clear D. The CDR3 runs to 11 residues. Trimming shortened V by 5 bases and J by 7 bases, and 3 bases separated the two germline ends. CDR1 and CDR2 from the germline V gene are SGHAT and FQNNGV. This CDR3 is CASSLNSPLHF. CDR3 in DNA: TGTGCCAGCAGCCTAAATTCACCCCTCCACTTT. The variable domain in full, completed from reference TRBV11-2 and TRBJ1-6, reads EAGVAQSPRYKIIEKRQSVAFWCNPISGHATLYWYQQILGQGPKLLIQFQNNGVVDDSQLPKDRFSAERLKGVDSTLKIQPAKLEDSAVYLCASSLNSPLHFGNGTRLTVT.

The V gene is TRBV10-2, the J gene TRBJ1-2; 7 bases agree with TRBD1. CDR1 is WSHSY, CDR2 SAAADI, per germline. This CDR3 spans 16 amino acids. V was pared by 2 bases and J by 8 bases, with 14 bases of the junction left unmatched. CDR3 amino acids: CASSERGSQGSWGYTF. CDR3 nucleotide sequence: TGCGCCAGCAGTGAGCGGGGGTCACAGGGGAGTTGGGGCTACACCTTC.

The DNA for the CDR3 is TGTGCCAGCAGTGAAGTCGGGGGTACCTCCCACGGTTATGGCTACACCTTC. As protein: CASSEVGGTSHGYGYTF. The J gene is TRBJ1-2, the V gene TRBV6-1; TRBD1 might be the D (5 bases). The length of the CDR3 is 17 residues. The germline V and J ends were trimmed by 1 base and 5 bases, with 20 bases remaining between them. The germline CDR1 and CDR2 sequences are MNHNS and SASEGT.

The gene calls are TRBV2 and TRBJ1-2; 8 nucleotides line up with TRBD1. V lost 10 bases, J lost 2 bases, and 6 bases stayed unmatched. The germline V gene has CDR1 SNHLY and CDR2 FYNNEI. This CDR3 region has 13 residues. CDR3 region: CATPRTGNYGYTF. CDR3 in DNA: TGTGCCACCCCCCGGACAGGGAACTATGGCTACACCTTC.

The CDR3 loop reads CASSLGSGTLGNQPQHF. DNA for the CDR3: TGTGCCAGCAGCTTAGGCTCCGGGACATTAGGCAATCAGCCCCAGCATTTT. V gene TRBV13 combines with J gene TRBJ1-5, with D possibly matching TRBD1 (6 bases). V lost 0 bases and J 2 bases, leaving 14 bases between the germline ends. Germline V gene lookup returns CDR1 PRHDT and CDR2 FYEKMQ (reference sequence). CDR3 length equals 17 residues.

V gene TRBV6-6 combines with J gene TRBJ2-1; D remains ambiguous. This CDR3 region has 12 residues. Germline V gene lookup returns CDR1 MNHNY and CDR2 SVGAGI (reference sequence). Trimming took off 5 bases at V and 7 bases at J, with 9 bases between the two ends. The CDR3 nucleotides are TGTGCCAGCAGTCCCGCCCGGAATGAGCAGTTCTTC. It translates to CASSPARNEQFF.

V usage is TRBV30 and J usage is TRBJ1-5, with no clear D. CDR3 size: 15 residues. The germline V and J ends were trimmed by 0 bases and 4 bases, with 13 bases remaining between them. The germline V gene has CDR1 GTSNPN and CDR2 SVGIG (reference sequence). The CDR3 loop is CAWSVNRAANQPQHF. DNA for the CDR3: TGTGCCTGGAGTGTTAACAGAGCAGCAAATCAGCCCCAGCATTTT.

In DNA form, the CDR3 reads TGTGCCAGCAGTTTGAGGGGCGGGAGGCAGGGGCTAGAGACCCAGTACTTC. This sequence encodes CASSLRGGRQGLETQYF. The chain joins TRBV27 to TRBJ2-5; TRBD2 matches 8 bases. Germline CDR1 MNHEY, CDR2 SMNVEV (reference sequence). The CDR3 is made up of 17 amino acids. With 3 bases clipped from V and 4 bases from J, the junction kept 13 bases outside the gene matches.

This clone has only a few counts. The V gene is TRBV28, the J gene TRBJ1-6; TRBD1 might be the D (5 bases). V gave up 2 bases and J gave up 8 bases, with 19 bases separating them. The CDR3 covers 17 residues. CDR1 is MDHEN, CDR2 SYDVKM, per germline. CDR3 sequence reads: CASSLGRRGVPDSPLHF. DNA of the CDR3: TGTGCCAGCAGTTTAGGAAGGAGGGGTGTTCCCGATTCACCCCTCCACTTT.

The chain employs TRBV7-8 and TRBJ1-4, with 9 bases lining up with TRBD1. The CDR3 spans 17 residues. V shed 2 bases, J shed 10 bases, and the junction held 14 bases outside the gene matches. Germline CDR1 SGHVS, CDR2 FQNEAQ. The CDR3 loop is CASSLTSRQGGFGKLFF. CDR3 sequence (DNA): TGTGCCAGCAGCTTAACCTCCAGACAGGGGGGATTTGGAAAACTGTTTTTT.

This clone appeared a single time. The chain carries TRBV20-1 and TRBJ1-2; unclear D gene. V gave up 0 bases and J gave up 8 bases, with 7 bases separating them. The germline V gene encodes CDR1 DFQATT and CDR2 SNEGSKA (reference sequence). CDR3 size: 11 residues. The CDR3 DNA is TGCAGTGCTAGAGAGGTGCGGGGCTACACCTTC. Its translation: CSAREVRGYTF.

V is TRBV4-3 and J is TRBJ2-3; D call uncertain. Trimming removed 8 bases at V and 0 bases at J, with 15 bases between. CDR3 length: 15 residues. Per the germline V gene, CDR1 is LGHNA and CDR2 is YSLEER. CDR3 sequence reads: CASALGISSTDTQYF. CDR3 coding DNA: TGCGCCAGCGCTTTGGGCATCTCTAGCACAGATACGCAGTATTTT.

The J gene is TRBJ2-2, the V gene TRBV11-2, with D possibly being TRBD1 (6 bases). Germline CDR1 and CDR2: SGHAT and FQNNGV. The V and J ends lost 1 base and 2 bases respectively, with 14 bases between them. The CDR3 spans 17 residues. The CDR3 loop is CASSLVPIQGNTGELFF. The DNA of the CDR3 is TGTGCCAGCAGCTTAGTTCCTATACAGGGAAACACCGGGGAGCTGTTTTTT.

This CDR3 is CASSYRTDTYGYTF. The CDR3 nucleotides read TGTGCCAGCAGCTACAGGACAGACACCTATGGCTACACCTTC. The chain carries TRBV7-2 and TRBJ1-2; D may be TRBD1 (6 bases). This CDR3 is built from 14 residues. The V end was cut by 4 bases, the J end by 4 bases, with 13 bases between. The germline CDR1 and CDR2 sequences are SGHTA and FQGNSA.